The clone carrying this T cell receptor (beta chain) appeared a single time. Some clones are missing from TCRdb's copy, which holds only in-frame ones; the method was immunoSEQ multiplex PCR. The table has around 280,000 clones, around 88% seen once. Cohorts were assigned according to the clinical history that participants reported. This record belongs to a study of blood T cell repertoires in COVID-19. This CDR3 region has 14 residues. Germline-derived CDR1 and CDR2 are SNHLY and FYNNEI. V was pared by 7 bases and J by 0 bases, with 6 bases of the junction left unmatched. This chain joins TRBV2 and TRBJ2-7, with 7 nucleotides matching TRBD1. Sequencing was carried out using PBMCs or T cells enriched from blood (not recorded which). This receptor was obtained from a woman aged 40 to 55 who had recovered from COVID-19. CDR3 coding DNA: TGTGCCAGCAAGATGACAGGGAGCTCCTACGAGCAGTACTTC. Translation: CASKMTGSSYEQYF.